This TCR beta chain was captured by sequencing in a study of blood T cells in healthy people across ages. This CDR3 is built from 14 residues. Per germline, CDR1 SQVTM and CDR2 ANQGSEA. With 4 bases removed from V and 5 bases from J, the gap between germline ends came to 14 bases. Together with a sample-barcoded 5' primer, a J-beta primer mix was included in a second PCR lasting about 7 to 11 cycles. TCRdb re-called the 5' RACE reads through MiXCR, storing one row per CDR3 protein. The sample carries approximately 810,000 distinct CDR3 sequences, 29% recorded once. This clonotype was observed a handful of times. Its specificity is not known. Regarding the study as a whole: A strong correlation was found between TCR beta diversity and the percentage of naive T cells. Roughly linear age-related decline in beta diversity appeared, significant by age approximately 41.

The genes are TRBV29-1 and TRBJ2-2; the D call may be TRBD1 or TRBD2 (6 bases each). This sequence was found in an elderly woman in good health. The sample was blood. Written as DNA, the CDR3 is TGCAGCGTTGTAGGGCAGGGGAGGACCGGGGAGCTGTTTTTT. Amino acids: CSVVGQGRTGELFF.